Listed here are 7 T cell receptor beta chains from one sample, sequenced in a study of blood T cell repertoires in COVID-19. Sequencing was performed with immunoSEQ multiplex PCR; in TCRdb, only in-frame clones are kept and a portion is missing. The data hold tens of thousands of clones, with about nine tenths observed a single time. The sequenced material came from peripheral blood. The receptors here all came from a woman between 35 and 50 years old with active COVID-19.

The rearrangement uses TRBV4-1 and TRBJ2-1; no clear D gene. Germline lookup yields CDR1 MGHRA and CDR2 YSYEKL. The CDR3 loop spans 17 amino acids. The ends were cut back, 0 bases at V and 3 bases at J, with 15 bases in the middle. CDR3: CASSQDRVDPDYNEQFF. The CDR3 DNA is TGCGCCAGCAGCCAAGATCGGGTGGATCCCGACTACAATGAGCAGTTCTTC.

V gene TRBV5-4 combines with J gene TRBJ2-2, with 8 bases identical to TRBD1. J lost 5 bases, V lost 2 bases, and 8 bases had no gene match. There are 16 residues in the CDR3. Germline V lookup: CDR1 SGHNT, CDR2 YYREEE (reference sequence). This CDR3 is CASSLGLRQGTGELFF. For the CDR3, the DNA is TGTGCCAGCAGCTTAGGGCTGCGACAGGGGACCGGGGAGCTGTTTTTT.

V usage is TRBV5-4 and J usage is TRBJ1-2; no clear D. Germline assignment: CDR1 SGHNT and CDR2 YYREEE (reference sequence). V was cut by 4 bases and J by 10 bases, with 17 bases left in between. CDR3 length: 13 amino acids. CDR3 DNA sequence: TGTGCCAGCAGCCTAGCCGGCAGTTTTATCTACACCTTC. This gives the protein CASSLAGSFIYTF. Supplemented by reference TRBV5-4 and TRBJ1-2, the full variable domain reads ETGVTQSPTHLIKTRGQQVTLRCSSQSGHNTVSWYQQALGQGPQFIFQYYREEENGRGNFPPRFSGLQFPNYSSELNVNALELDDSALYLCASSLAGSFIYTFGSGTRLTVV.

V usage is TRBV11-3 and J usage is TRBJ2-5; 7 bases match TRBD2. CDR1 and CDR2 from the germline V gene are SGHNT and YENEEA. The ends lost 5 bases at V and 6 bases at J; junction bases unmatched: 6. The CDR3 contains 13 residues. The CDR3 region is CASSPTSRQTQYF. CDR3 nucleotides: TGTGCCAGCAGCCCGACTAGCAGGCAGACCCAGTACTTC. Full variable domain (missing parts from reference TRBV11-3 and TRBJ2-5): EAGVVQSPRYKIIEKKQPVAFWCNPISGHNTLYWYLQNLGQGPELLIRYENEEAVDDSQLPKDRFSAERLKGVDSTLKIQPAELGDSAVYLCASSPTSRQTQYFGPGTRLLVL.

The chain is built from TRBV6-5 and TRBJ1-5, with a tentative D call TRBD1 (5 bases). Germline V lookup: CDR1 MNHEY, CDR2 SVGAGI. The V and J ends lost 6 bases and 3 bases respectively, with 9 bases between them. This CDR3 is built from 13 residues. The CDR3 DNA is TGTGCCAGCAGCAGACAGATCAATCAGCCCCAGCATTTT. This translates into CASSRQINQPQHF.

This chain joins TRBV2 and TRBJ2-3; 7 nucleotides align to TRBD2. Germline V CDR1 and CDR2: SNHLY, FYNNEI. This CDR3 is built from 15 residues. V was pared by 5 bases and J by 2 bases, with 7 bases of the junction left unmatched. The CDR3 sequence is CASSFTSDSTDTQYF. CDR3 nucleotides: TGTGCCAGCAGTTTTACTAGCGATTCCACAGATACGCAGTATTTT.

V usage is TRBV11-3 and J usage is TRBJ2-1; 9 nucleotides line up with TRBD2. The CDR3 spans 16 residues. V shed 2 bases, J shed 4 bases, and the junction held 6 bases outside the gene matches. Germline V gene sequence: CDR1 SGHNT, CDR2 YENEEA. The CDR3 is CASSLLAGGPYNEQFF. CDR3 in DNA: TGTGCCAGCAGCTTACTGGCGGGGGGGCCGTACAATGAGCAGTTCTTC.